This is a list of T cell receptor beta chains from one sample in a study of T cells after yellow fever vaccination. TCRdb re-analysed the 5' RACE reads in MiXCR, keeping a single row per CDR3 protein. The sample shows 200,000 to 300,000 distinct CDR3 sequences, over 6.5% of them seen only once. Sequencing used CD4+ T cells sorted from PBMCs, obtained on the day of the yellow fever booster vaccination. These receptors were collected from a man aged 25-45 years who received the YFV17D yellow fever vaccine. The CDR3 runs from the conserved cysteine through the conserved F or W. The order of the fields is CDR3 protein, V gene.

CASSPKIGVRVRETQYF	TRBV4-3
CASSLASGRVYNEQFF	TRBV5-6
CASSLGLGGEGPQHF	TRBV7-8
CASSQTRGAKNIQYF	TRBV14
CASSLELHNEQFF	TRBV5-6
CASSLLRTSGYTDTQYF	TRBV7-8
CASRGQDYGYTF	TRBV12-3/TRBV12-4
CASSQSRTGETQYF	TRBV5-1
CASRRGGLDSTQYF	TRBV12-3/TRBV12-4
CSARGGTGFRREQFF	TRBV20-1
CATSKGTGDKNIQYF	TRBV15
CSVGQGTAGANVLTF	TRBV29-1
CASSLVGEFSQPQHF	TRBV7-2
CASSYTRSPRGAYNEQFF	TRBV6-5
CASSLAGGPADTQYF	TRBV7-7
CASSESGGNQPQHF	TRBV10-2
CSARWLAETRYEQYF	TRBV20-1
CASRVAAHQDTQYF	TRBV7-9
CASSIGGAGYNEQFF	TRBV7-2
CASSLGQGGLAGAYNEQFF	TRBV5-1
CASSLQGADTQYF	TRBV7-2
CASNLGSSTYEQYF	TRBV7-9
CSAPITSGISDEQFF	TRBV20-1
CASSWGAERGSEQFF	TRBV5-1
CSVAKRDAWGEQFF	TRBV29-1
CASSLIPLYEQYF	TRBV7-2